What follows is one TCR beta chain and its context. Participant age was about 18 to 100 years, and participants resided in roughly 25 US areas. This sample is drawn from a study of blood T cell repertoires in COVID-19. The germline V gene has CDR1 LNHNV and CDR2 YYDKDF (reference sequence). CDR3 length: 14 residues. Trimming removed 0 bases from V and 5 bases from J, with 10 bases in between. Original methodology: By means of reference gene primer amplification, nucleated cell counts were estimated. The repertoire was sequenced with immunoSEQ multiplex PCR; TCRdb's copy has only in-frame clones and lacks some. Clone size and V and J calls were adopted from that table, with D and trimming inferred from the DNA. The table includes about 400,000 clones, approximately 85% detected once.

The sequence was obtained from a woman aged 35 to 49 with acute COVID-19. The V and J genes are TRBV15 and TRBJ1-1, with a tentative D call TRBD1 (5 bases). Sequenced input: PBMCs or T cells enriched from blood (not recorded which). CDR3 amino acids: CATSRDLGGTEAFF. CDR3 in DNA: TGTGCCACCAGCAGAGATTTGGGGGGGACTGAAGCTTTCTTT.